This T cell receptor (beta chain) was retrieved from a study of cytomegalovirus exposure and HLA in healthy donors. Turning to the study itself: It was reported in a later analysis that the same platform had been used for the 110 or so validation repertoires as for the approximately 670 first-cohort repertoires. Whole-study findings and limits: Three CMV-associated chains proved CMV antigen-specific in vitro. That first-cohort TCR clusters tended to co-occur in the approximately 110 validation repertoires was found in a later analysis. A list of 150 to 200 TCR beta chains associated with cytomegalovirus was given.

As for this clone: The antigen remains unidentified.

Sequenced by immunoSEQ multiplex PCR; TCRdb stores in-frame clones only, minus some. The table shows around 300,000 clones, with around 90% occurring only once. The specimen sequenced was PBMCs. The receptor was derived from a woman under 40 in good health and CMV-seropositive.

The CDR3 spells CASRPVGGAGELFF. DNA of the CDR3: TGTGCCAGCCGCCCCGTGGGGGGGGCCGGGGAGCTGTTTTTT. The chain joins TRBV6-4 to TRBJ2-2; TRBD2 matches 7 bases. Germline V gene lookup returns CDR1 MRHNA and CDR2 SNTAGT. CDR3 size: 14 residues. The V gene end was trimmed by 8 bases and the J gene end by 6 bases; junction bases not matched to a gene: 9.